Each of the 25 T cell receptor beta chains below was sequenced from the same sample in a study of cytomegalovirus exposure and HLA in healthy donors. The PCR contained 60 Vbeta and 13 Jbeta primers. The method was immunoSEQ multiplex PCR; TCRdb's version includes in-frame clones alone and lacks a portion of them. This sample has about 180,000 clones, with about three quarters found just once. Sequenced material: PBMCs. All receptors derive from a young man in good health and CMV-seronegative.

V usage is TRBV6-4 and J usage is TRBJ2-7, with unresolved D. This CDR3 contains 12 residues. Trimming shortened V by 6 bases and J by 5 bases, and 11 bases separated the two germline ends. Germline CDR1 is MRHNA and CDR2 is SNTAGT. The CDR3 protein is CASRVQPNEQYF. CDR3 sequence (DNA): TGTGCCAGCAGGGTACAGCCCAACGAGCAGTACTTC.

The V and J genes are TRBV28 and TRBJ2-7, with D unclear. Deletions cut 5 bases from V and 4 bases from J, with 3 bases between. The CDR3 has 10 residues. Germline lookup yields CDR1 MDHEN and CDR2 SYDVKM. The DNA for the CDR3 is TGTGCCAGCAGTACTTACGAGCAGTACTTC. Its protein product is CASSTYEQYF.

V and J are TRBV10-3 and TRBJ1-1; TRBD1 aligns across 10 bases. Germline-derived CDR1 and CDR2 are ENHRY and SYGVKD. The CDR3 loop spans 13 amino acids. The V segment lost 8 bases and the J segment 3 bases; nucleotides outside the gene matches: 3. CDR3 DNA: TGTGCCATCGGCGGACAGGGGGACACTGAAGCTTTCTTT. As protein: CAIGGQGDTEAFF.

By share, this clone counts as medium-sized. The rearrangement joins TRBV5-6 to TRBJ1-1, with D maybe TRBD1 (6 bases). Trimming removed 0 bases from V and 3 bases from J, with 15 bases in between. The CDR3 is made up of 16 amino acids. Per the germline V gene, CDR1 is SGHDT and CDR2 is YYEEEE. The CDR3 coding sequence is TGTGCCAGCAGCTTGGTCCACAGGGTTGATTACACTGAAGCTTTCTTT. It encodes CASSLVHRVDYTEAFF.

The V gene is TRBV15, the J gene TRBJ1-1; weak D call: TRBD1 (5 bases). V was shortened by 1 base and J by 2 bases, with 8 bases between the two germline ends. This CDR3 has 14 amino acids. Germline V gives CDR1 LNHNV, CDR2 YYDKDF (reference sequence). This CDR3 is CATSRARANTEAFF. CDR3 nucleotides: TGTGCCACCAGCAGAGCCAGGGCCAACACTGAAGCTTTCTTT.

The gene calls are TRBV27 and TRBJ2-1; TRBD2 aligns across 13 bases. In germline, CDR1 is MNHEY, CDR2 SMNVEV (reference sequence). V was clipped by 4 bases and J by 6 bases; unmatched bases: 6. This CDR3 region has 16 residues. The CDR3, as DNA: TGTGCCAGCAGTTGGACTAGCGGGAGTGGGCCCAATGAGCAGTTCTTC. It codes for CASSWTSGSGPNEQFF.

V and J are TRBV9 and TRBJ1-1; D is perhaps TRBD1 (5 bases). Per germline, CDR1 SGDLS and CDR2 YYNGEE. Trimming pared 0 bases from V and 6 bases from J, leaving 15 bases between. This CDR3 comprises 15 residues. DNA of the CDR3: TGTGCCAGCAGCGTAGGTTCACTAAAAGGGGCTGAAGCTTTCTTT. Protein sequence: CASSVGSLKGAEAFF. The full variable domain, completed using reference TRBV9 and TRBJ1-1, is DSGVTQTPKHLITATGQRVTLRCSPRSGDLSVYWYQQSLDQGLQFLIQYYNGEERAKGNILERFSAQQFPDLHSELNLSSLELGDSALYFCASSVGSLKGAEAFFGQGTRLTVV.

The V and J genes are TRBV18 and TRBJ2-1; 8 bases are shared with TRBD2. Germline CDR1 KGHSH, CDR2 LQKENI. This CDR3 spans 11 amino acids. Unmatched junction bases numbered 4, after V lost 9 bases and J lost 9 bases. The CDR3 DNA follows: TGTGCCAGTCGACTAGCGTCTGAGCAGTTCTTC. It codes for CASRLASEQFF.

The CDR3 DNA is TGTGCCTGGCCTAAGAACACTGAAGCTTTCTTT. This sequence encodes CAWPKNTEAFF. The chain uses TRBV30 and TRBJ1-1; no clear D gene. The CDR3 totals 11 residues. Between the trimmed V and J ends, which lost 5 bases and 1 base, there was a span of 5 bases. The germline gives CDR1 GTSNPN, CDR2 SVGIG (reference sequence).

V usage is TRBV7-9 and J usage is TRBJ2-3, with a possible D match to TRBD1 (5 bases). The CDR3 is made up of 14 amino acids. Germline values: CDR1 SEHNR, CDR2 FQNEAQ (reference sequence). The ends were cut back, 3 bases at V and 4 bases at J, with 11 bases in the middle. The CDR3: CASSFDSGPDTQYF. In DNA form, the CDR3 reads TGTGCCAGCAGCTTTGACAGTGGCCCAGATACGCAGTATTTT.

The chain employs TRBV11-3 and TRBJ2-3; 8 bases fit TRBD1. This CDR3 comprises 15 residues. J was trimmed by 5 bases and V by 1 base; bases with no gene match: 5. Germline CDR1 is SGHNT and CDR2 is YENEEA. CDR3 sequence reads: CASSLGQGAIDTQYF. In DNA form, the CDR3 reads TGTGCCAGCAGCTTAGGGCAGGGGGCAATAGATACGCAGTATTTT.

The chain couples TRBV29-1 to TRBJ2-5, with 9 bases identical to TRBD2. The J segment lost 5 bases and the V segment lost 0 bases, leaving 4 bases of the junction unmatched. Germline V gene lookup returns CDR1 SQVTM and CDR2 ANQGSEA. CDR3 size: 14 residues. Here the CDR3 reads CSVEERGGGETQYF. CDR3 sequence (DNA): TGCAGCGTTGAAGAGCGGGGGGGAGGGGAGACCCAGTACTTC.

Remarks on this clone: Additional DNA sequences in this sample encode the identical CDR3. The rearrangement uses TRBV19 and TRBJ2-7, with D uncertain. The CDR3 totals 13 residues. V was pared by 3 bases and J by 2 bases, with 8 bases between. Germline loops: CDR1 LNHDA, CDR2 SQIVND (reference sequence). The CDR3 DNA is TGTGCCAGTAGTATCGGTCGAGCCTACGAGCAGTACTTC. As protein: CASSIGRAYEQYF.

The CDR3 protein is CASSLFEGLGVAEQYF. The CDR3 bases are TGTGCCAGCAGTTTATTTGAAGGACTAGGAGTAGCCGAGCAGTACTTC. The J gene is TRBJ2-7, the V gene TRBV28, with TRBD2 identical over 7 bases. Trimming at V came to 1 base and at J to 6 bases, leaving 12 bases not matched to a gene. CDR1 MDHEN and CDR2 SYDVKM come from the germline V gene. The CDR3 runs 16 residues.

This chain connects TRBV7-3 to TRBJ1-2, with 7 bases identical to TRBD1. CDR1 and CDR2 (germline): SGHTA, FQGTGA. CDR3 length: 14 residues. V lost 5 bases to trimming and J lost 6 bases; unmatched junction nucleotides: 9. The CDR3 coding sequence is TGTGCCAGCAGCCAAACTCGGGACAGTCATGGCTACACCTTC. Protein sequence: CASSQTRDSHGYTF.

Only a few counts were recorded for this clone. J is TRBJ2-5 and V is TRBV23-1; tentatively, D is TRBD1 (7 bases). TRBV23-1 belongs to the ORF category, with a function that is uncertain. This CDR3 region has 14 residues. V lost 3 bases to trimming and J lost 4 bases, with 12 bases between them. CDR3 loop: CASSQAGQRETQYF. Written as DNA, the CDR3 is TGCGCCAGCAGTCAGGCGGGACAGCGAGAGACCCAGTACTTC.

The chain employs TRBV5-1 and TRBJ1-4, with TRBD1 as a possible D gene (5 bases). Trimming shortened V by 6 bases and J by 4 bases, and 16 bases separated the two germline ends. The CDR3 contains 15 residues. The germline V gene encodes CDR1 SGHRS and CDR2 YFSETQ. CDR3 nucleotide sequence: TGCGCCAGCAACCCCGGGGGACGGGATAATGAAAAACTGTTTTTT. It is translated as CASNPGGRDNEKLFF.

The chain combines TRBV7-2 with TRBJ2-3; 11 bases map to TRBD2. Looked up from germline, CDR1 is SGHTA and CDR2 is FQGNSA. CDR3 size: 15 residues. V trimming: 7 bases; J trimming: 5 bases; junction bases outside the gene matches: 8. CDR3 amino acids: CASNEIGTSGDTQYF. DNA of the CDR3: TGTGCCAGCAACGAGATAGGGACTAGCGGAGATACGCAGTATTTT.

V usage is TRBV4-1 and J usage is TRBJ1-2; D possibly corresponds to TRBD1 (5 bases). The V gene lost 4 bases and the J gene lost 0 bases, with 12 bases spanning the gap. The germline V gene has CDR1 MGHRA and CDR2 YSYEKL. The CDR3 extends over 15 amino acids. CDR3 region: CASSRPQAANYGYTF. CDR3 in DNA: TGCGCCAGCAGCCGGCCACAGGCAGCTAACTATGGCTACACCTTC.

The V call is TRBV4-2, the J call TRBJ2-1; D gene unclear. V lost 1 base and J 9 bases, leaving 13 bases between the germline ends. There are 14 residues in the CDR3. Germline V gives CDR1 LGHNA, CDR2 YNFKEQ. CDR3 sequence: CASSQGALSAEQFF. In nucleotides, the CDR3 is TGTGCCAGCAGCCAAGGAGCCCTCAGCGCTGAGCAGTTCTTC.

The rearrangement uses TRBV19 and TRBJ2-5, with D maybe TRBD1 (6 bases). Per the germline V gene, CDR1 is LNHDA and CDR2 is SQIVND (reference sequence). Between the trimmed V and J ends, which lost 4 bases and 4 bases, there was a span of 16 bases. The CDR3 extends over 15 amino acids. CDR3 nucleotide sequence: TGTGCCAGTAGTACCCTACAGGGAAAAGGAGAGACCCAGTACTTC. This codes for CASSTLQGKGETQYF.

The V call is TRBV5-4, the J call TRBJ2-1; 11 bases align to TRBD2. The CDR3 totals 15 residues. In germline, CDR1 is SGHNT, CDR2 YYREEE (reference sequence). The V segment lost 4 bases and the J segment 9 bases; nucleotides outside the gene matches: 9. This chain's CDR3 is CASSPLAGGPAEQFF. The CDR3 bases are TGTGCCAGCAGCCCCTTAGCGGGGGGGCCAGCTGAGCAGTTCTTC.

A note on this clone: The sample carries other DNA sequences with the same CDR3. The chain joins TRBV15 to TRBJ2-7; D unresolved. This CDR3 has 15 residues. Germline V gives CDR1 LNHNV, CDR2 YYDKDF (reference sequence). V lost 5 bases to trimming and J lost 0 bases, with 14 bases between them. The CDR3 loop is CATSRLAGSSYEQYF. The CDR3 nucleotides read TGTGCCACCAGCCGTTTGGCAGGAAGCTCCTACGAGCAGTACTTC.

The chain links TRBV21-1 to TRBJ1-2; TRBD1, the table's D call, lacks a check against the DNA. TRBV21-1 is annotated as a pseudogene. This CDR3 has 17 residues. The CDR3, as DNA: TGTGCCAGCAGCGCCCGGGAGGGGACAGGGGAAAACTATGGCTACACCTTC. Translation gives CASSAREGTGENYGYTF.

The chain uses TRBV6-1 and TRBJ1-6, with D possibly matching TRBD1 (5 bases). V lost 8 bases, J lost 10 bases, and 21 bases lay in between. The CDR3 is 15 residues long. From germline, CDR1 is MNHNS and CDR2 SASEGT. Here the CDR3 reads CASHKGPGRTSPLHF. The CDR3 DNA reads as TGTGCCAGCCATAAGGGGCCAGGAAGAACCTCACCCCTCCACTTT.